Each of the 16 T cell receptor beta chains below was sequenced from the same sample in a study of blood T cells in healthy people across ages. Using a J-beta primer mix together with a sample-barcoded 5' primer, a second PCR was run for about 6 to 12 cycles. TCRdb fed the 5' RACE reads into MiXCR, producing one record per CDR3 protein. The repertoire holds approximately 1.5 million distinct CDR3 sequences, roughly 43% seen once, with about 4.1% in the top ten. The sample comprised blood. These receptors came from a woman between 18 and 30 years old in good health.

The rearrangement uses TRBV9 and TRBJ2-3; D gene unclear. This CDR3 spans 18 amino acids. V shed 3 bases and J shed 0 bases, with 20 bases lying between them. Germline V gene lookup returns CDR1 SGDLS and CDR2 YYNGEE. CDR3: CASSGDPFPGRSTDTQYF. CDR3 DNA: TGTGCCAGCAGCGGAGACCCCTTTCCGGGCCGTAGCACAGATACGCAGTATTTT.

The CDR3 loop is CASSLWTGDPYGYTF. As DNA, the CDR3 is TGTGCCAGCAGTTTATGGACAGGCGACCCCTATGGCTACACCTTC. The chain couples TRBV27 to TRBJ1-2; 7 bases are a match to TRBD1. V gave up 1 base and J gave up 4 bases; unmatched junction bases: 6. The CDR3 sequence is 15 residues long. In germline, CDR1 is MNHEY, CDR2 SMNVEV (reference sequence).

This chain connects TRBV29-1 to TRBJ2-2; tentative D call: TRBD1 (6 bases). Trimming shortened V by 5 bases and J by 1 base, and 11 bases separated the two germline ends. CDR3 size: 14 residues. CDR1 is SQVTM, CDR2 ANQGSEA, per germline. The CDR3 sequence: CSVHGGLNTGELFF. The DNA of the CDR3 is TGCAGCGTTCATGGGGGCCTGAACACCGGGGAGCTGTTTTTT.

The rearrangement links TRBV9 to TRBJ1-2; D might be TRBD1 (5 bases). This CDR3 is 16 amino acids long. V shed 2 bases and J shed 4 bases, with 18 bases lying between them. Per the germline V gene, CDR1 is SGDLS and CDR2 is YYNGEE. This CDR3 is CASSVHDGGAGYGYTF. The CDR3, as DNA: TGTGCCAGCAGCGTCCATGACGGGGGAGCTGGCTATGGCTACACCTTC.

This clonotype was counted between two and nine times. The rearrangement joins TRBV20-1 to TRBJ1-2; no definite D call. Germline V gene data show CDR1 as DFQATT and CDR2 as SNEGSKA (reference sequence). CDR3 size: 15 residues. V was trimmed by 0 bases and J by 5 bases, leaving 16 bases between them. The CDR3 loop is CSARDGVLTTYGYTF. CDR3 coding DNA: TGCAGTGCTAGAGATGGAGTTTTGACAACTTATGGCTACACCTTC.

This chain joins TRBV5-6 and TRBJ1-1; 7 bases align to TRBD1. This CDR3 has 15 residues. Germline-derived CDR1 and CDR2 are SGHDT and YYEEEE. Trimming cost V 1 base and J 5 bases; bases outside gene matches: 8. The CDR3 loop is CASSLRRGQWTEAFF. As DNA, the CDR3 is TGTGCCAGCAGCTTGAGGAGGGGGCAATGGACTGAAGCTTTCTTT.

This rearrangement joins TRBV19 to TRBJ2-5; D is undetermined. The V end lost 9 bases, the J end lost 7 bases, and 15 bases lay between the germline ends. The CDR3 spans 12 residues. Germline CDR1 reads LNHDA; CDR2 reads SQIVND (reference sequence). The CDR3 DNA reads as TGTGCCAGCGCCCAGCTGGATGGGACCCAGTACTTC. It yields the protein CASAQLDGTQYF.

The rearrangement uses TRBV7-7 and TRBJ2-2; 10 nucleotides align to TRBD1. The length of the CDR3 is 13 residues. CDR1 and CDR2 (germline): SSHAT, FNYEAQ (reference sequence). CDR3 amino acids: CASGTGVTGELFF. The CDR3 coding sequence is TGTGCTTCCGGGACAGGGGTCACCGGGGAGCTGTTTTTT.

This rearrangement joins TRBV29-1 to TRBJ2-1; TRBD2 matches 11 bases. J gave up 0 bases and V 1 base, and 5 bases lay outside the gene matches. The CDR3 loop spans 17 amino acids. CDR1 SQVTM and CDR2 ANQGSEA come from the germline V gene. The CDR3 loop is CSVEVTSGMSSYNEQFF. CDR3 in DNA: TGCAGCGTTGAAGTGACTAGCGGGATGAGCTCCTACAATGAGCAGTTCTTC.

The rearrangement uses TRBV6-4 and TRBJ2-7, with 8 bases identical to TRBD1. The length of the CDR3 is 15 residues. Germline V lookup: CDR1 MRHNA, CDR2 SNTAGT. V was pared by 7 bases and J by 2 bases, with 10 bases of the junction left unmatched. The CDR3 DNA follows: TGTGCCAGCACCAATCCGGGACAGGTTCCCTACGAGCAGTACTTC. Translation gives CASTNPGQVPYEQYF.

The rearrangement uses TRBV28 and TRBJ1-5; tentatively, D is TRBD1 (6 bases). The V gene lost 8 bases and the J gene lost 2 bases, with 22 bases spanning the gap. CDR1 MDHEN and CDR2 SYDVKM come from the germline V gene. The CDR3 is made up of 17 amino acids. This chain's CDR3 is CASQTQGRPRGNQPQHF. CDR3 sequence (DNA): TGTGCCAGCCAAACCCAGGGGCGGCCACGGGGCAATCAGCCCCAGCATTTT.

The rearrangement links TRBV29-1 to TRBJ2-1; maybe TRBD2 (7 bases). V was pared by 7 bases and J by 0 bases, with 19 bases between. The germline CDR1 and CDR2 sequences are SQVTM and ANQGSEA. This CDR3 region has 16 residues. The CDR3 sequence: CSAGGGEGRSYNEQFF. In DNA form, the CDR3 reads TGCAGCGCTGGGGGCGGGGAGGGTCGCTCCTACAATGAGCAGTTCTTC.

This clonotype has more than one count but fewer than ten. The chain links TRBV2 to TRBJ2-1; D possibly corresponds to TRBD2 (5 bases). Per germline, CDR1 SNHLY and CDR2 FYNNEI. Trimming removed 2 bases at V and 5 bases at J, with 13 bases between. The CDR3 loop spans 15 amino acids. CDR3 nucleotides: TGTGCCAGCAGTGAAAAGGAGATCGGGAACAATGAGCAGTTCTTC. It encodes CASSEKEIGNNEQFF.

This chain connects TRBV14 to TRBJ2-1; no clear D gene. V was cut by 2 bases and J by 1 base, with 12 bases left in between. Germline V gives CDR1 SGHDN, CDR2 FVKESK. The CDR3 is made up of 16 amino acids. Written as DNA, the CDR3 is TGTGCCAGCAGCCAAAGCGCCAGTATGTCCTACAATGAGCAGTTCTTC. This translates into CASSQSASMSYNEQFF.

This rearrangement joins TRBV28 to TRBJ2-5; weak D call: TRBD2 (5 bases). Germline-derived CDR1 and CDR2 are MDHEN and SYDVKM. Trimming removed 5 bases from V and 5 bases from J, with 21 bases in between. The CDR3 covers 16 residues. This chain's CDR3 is CASSGWFEGAIETQYF. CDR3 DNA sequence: TGTGCCAGCAGTGGGTGGTTTGAGGGCGCGATCGAGACCCAGTACTTC.

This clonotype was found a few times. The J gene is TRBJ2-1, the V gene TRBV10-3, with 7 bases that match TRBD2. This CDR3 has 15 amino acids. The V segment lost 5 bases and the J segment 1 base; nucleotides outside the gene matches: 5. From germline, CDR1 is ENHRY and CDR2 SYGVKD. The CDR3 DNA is TGTGCCATCAGTCAGACTAGCCCATCCTACAATGAGCAGTTCTTC. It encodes CAISQTSPSYNEQFF.